A selection of T cell receptor beta chains follows, all from one sample in a study of identical twins. MiXCR was run by TCRdb on the 5' RACE reads, yielding one entry per CDR3 protein. The sample holds nearly 900,000 distinct CDR3 sequences; 9% to 15% are singletons and the top ten take about 1.5%. This same sample was also taken into another study, of yellow fever vaccine responses in identical twins.

The specimen sequenced was PBMCs. The receptors come from a woman aged 18 to 35 in good health. Both conserved end residues are part of each CDR3. Each record gives: J gene, D gene, clone size, V gene, CDR3 protein, CDR3 DNA. The D gene is left open where the match is weak. The size entry is marked missing in some rows and otherwise reads once, few, many or a size class.

j_call: TRBJ2-1
d_call: .
clone_size: few
v_call: TRBV12-3/TRBV12-4
cdr3_aa: CASSSRAYDSSYNEQFF
cdr3_nt: TGTGCCAGCAGTTCCAGAGCGTACGATAGCTCCTACAATGAGCAGTTCTTC

j_call: TRBJ2-1
d_call: .
clone_size: .
v_call: TRBV3-1
cdr3_aa: CASSRDFISTNDNEQFF
cdr3_nt: TGTGCCAGCAGCCGGGACTTTATCTCTACGAACGACAATGAGCAGTTCTTC

j_call: TRBJ1-1
d_call: .
clone_size: .
v_call: TRBV12-3/TRBV12-4
cdr3_aa: CASSHSDETAFF
cdr3_nt: TGTGCCAGCAGCCACAGCGATGAGACAGCTTTCTTT

j_call: TRBJ1-1
d_call: TRBD1
clone_size: few
v_call: TRBV15
cdr3_aa: CATSPPATGRGTEAFF
cdr3_nt: TGTGCCACCAGCCCCCCGGCGACAGGGAGAGGGACTGAAGCTTTCTTT

j_call: TRBJ1-2
d_call: .
clone_size: .
v_call: TRBV12-3/TRBV12-4
cdr3_aa: CASGMDYGYTF
cdr3_nt: TGTGCCAGCGGAATGGACTATGGCTACACCTTC

j_call: TRBJ2-1
d_call: .
clone_size: few
v_call: TRBV7-7
cdr3_aa: CASSLERGGIGEQFF
cdr3_nt: TGTGCCAGCAGCTTAGAGAGGGGGGGGATCGGTGAGCAGTTCTTC

j_call: TRBJ2-6
d_call: .
clone_size: .
v_call: TRBV18
cdr3_aa: CASSPYQTLGANVLTF
cdr3_nt: TGTGCCAGCTCACCATACCAGACTCTTGGGGCCAACGTCCTGACTTTC

j_call: TRBJ1-1
d_call: .
clone_size: .
v_call: TRBV3-1
cdr3_aa: CASSPAELGGTEAFF
cdr3_nt: TGTGCCAGCAGTCCCGCCGAATTGGGGGGCACTGAAGCTTTCTTT

j_call: TRBJ2-7
d_call: .
clone_size: few
v_call: TRBV6-5
cdr3_aa: CASSYSGARDEQYF
cdr3_nt: TGTGCCAGCAGTTACTCGGGGGCCCGGGACGAGCAGTACTTC

j_call: TRBJ1-1
d_call: TRBD1
clone_size: few
v_call: TRBV5-1
cdr3_aa: CASSFGQGMRDTEAFF
cdr3_nt: TGCGCCAGCAGCTTCGGACAGGGGATGAGGGACACTGAAGCTTTCTTT

j_call: TRBJ2-2
d_call: TRBD1
clone_size: few
v_call: TRBV27
cdr3_aa: CASRPAGQGYTGELFF
cdr3_nt: TGTGCCAGCCGCCCAGCGGGACAGGGTTACACCGGGGAGCTGTTTTTT

j_call: TRBJ2-1
d_call: .
clone_size: .
v_call: TRBV2
cdr3_aa: CASYEQRRNEQFF
cdr3_nt: TGTGCCAGCTATGAACAGAGAAGGAATGAGCAGTTCTTC

j_call: TRBJ1-1
d_call: .
clone_size: few
v_call: TRBV7-9
cdr3_aa: CASSLESRGAFF
cdr3_nt: TGTGCCAGCAGCTTAGAGAGTAGGGGAGCTTTCTTT

j_call: TRBJ2-3
d_call: .
clone_size: .
v_call: TRBV5-1
cdr3_aa: CASRSLPGGDTQYF
cdr3_nt: TGCGCCAGCCGTTCACTTCCCGGGGGTGATACGCAGTATTTT

j_call: TRBJ2-5
d_call: TRBD1
clone_size: .
v_call: TRBV28
cdr3_aa: CASSFGDRGSLETQYF
cdr3_nt: TGTGCCAGCAGTTTTGGGGACAGGGGGTCACTGGAGACCCAGTACTTC

j_call: TRBJ2-7
d_call: TRBD2
clone_size: .
v_call: TRBV18
cdr3_aa: CASSPRPGTSGVYEQYF
cdr3_nt: TGTGCCAGCTCACCCCGTCCCGGGACTAGCGGGGTCTACGAGCAGTACTTC

j_call: TRBJ2-3
d_call: TRBD1
clone_size: few
v_call: TRBV5-6
cdr3_aa: CASSWGTGGDTQYF
cdr3_nt: TGTGCCAGCAGCTGGGGGACAGGGGGAGATACGCAGTATTTT

j_call: TRBJ2-1
d_call: .
clone_size: many
v_call: TRBV12-3/TRBV12-4
cdr3_aa: CASSLSNNEQFF
cdr3_nt: TGTGCCAGCAGTTTATCGAACAATGAGCAGTTCTTC

j_call: TRBJ1-1
d_call: .
clone_size: .
v_call: TRBV20-1
cdr3_aa: CSAGGLGEPINTEAFF
cdr3_nt: TGCAGTGCTGGGGGCCTAGGAGAGCCCATAAACACTGAAGCTTTCTTT

j_call: TRBJ2-5
d_call: .
clone_size: .
v_call: TRBV5-1
cdr3_aa: CASSPGAGQETQYF
cdr3_nt: TGCGCCAGCAGCCCGGGGGCAGGGCAAGAGACCCAGTACTTC

j_call: TRBJ1-2
d_call: TRBD1
clone_size: few
v_call: TRBV3-1
cdr3_aa: CASSQIPGTGDYGYTF
cdr3_nt: TGTGCCAGCAGCCAGATTCCCGGGACAGGGGACTATGGCTACACCTTC

j_call: TRBJ2-4
d_call: .
clone_size: .
v_call: TRBV12-3/TRBV12-4
cdr3_aa: CASSLVWGWVQYF
cdr3_nt: TGTGCCAGCAGTTTAGTTTGGGGGTGGGTTCAGTACTTC

j_call: TRBJ2-5
d_call: .
clone_size: few
v_call: TRBV19
cdr3_aa: CASSIGGGKTQYF
cdr3_nt: TGTGCCAGTAGTATAGGAGGAGGAAAGACCCAGTACTTC

j_call: TRBJ1-1
d_call: .
clone_size: few
v_call: TRBV7-2
cdr3_aa: CASSLFWGNTEAFF
cdr3_nt: TGTGCCAGCAGCTTATTTTGGGGGAACACTGAAGCTTTCTTT

j_call: TRBJ2-6
d_call: .
clone_size: .
v_call: TRBV20-1
cdr3_aa: CSARGRDLTSGANVLTF
cdr3_nt: TGCAGTGCTAGAGGCCGGGACTTGACCTCTGGGGCCAACGTCCTGACTTTC

j_call: TRBJ1-6
d_call: .
clone_size: many
v_call: TRBV5-1
cdr3_aa: CASSFDSNSPLHF
cdr3_nt: TGCGCCAGCAGCTTCGACTCTAATTCACCCCTCCACTTT

j_call: TRBJ2-7
d_call: TRBD1
clone_size: .
v_call: TRBV28
cdr3_aa: CASSRDRGDTYEQYF
cdr3_nt: TGTGCCAGCAGTCGCGACAGGGGGGATACCTACGAGCAGTACTTC